Listed here are 4 T cell receptor beta chains from one sample, sequenced in a study of cytomegalovirus exposure and HLA in healthy donors. Sequencing was performed with immunoSEQ multiplex PCR; in TCRdb, only in-frame clones are kept and a portion is missing. The data show some 240,000 clones, 75% to 90% seen once. Material: PBMCs. The receptors come from a woman between 18 and 30 years old in good health and CMV-seronegative.

The chain employs TRBV4-2 and TRBJ1-4; D is unclear. Germline V gene lookup returns CDR1 LGHNA and CDR2 YNFKEQ. The CDR3 is 16 amino acids. V was shortened by 0 bases and J by 0 bases, with 8 bases between the two germline ends. CDR3 residues: CASSQEATATNEKLFF. The CDR3 DNA follows: TGTGCCAGCAGCCAAGAAGCTACTGCAACTAATGAAAAACTGTTTTTT.

The chain joins TRBV28 to TRBJ1-5, with a tentative D call TRBD1 (6 bases). CDR1 is MDHEN, CDR2 SYDVKM, per germline. The CDR3 extends over 11 amino acids. V shed 5 bases and J shed 15 bases, with 14 bases lying between them. The CDR3 DNA reads TGTGCCAGCAGTGACAGGTACGGTTCGCATTTT. Translation: CASSDRYGSHF.

This clone was detected once. Other DNA sequences in this sample translate to the same CDR3. The J gene is TRBJ2-1, the V gene TRBV5-1; D ambiguous. Germline-derived CDR1 and CDR2 are SGHRS and YFSETQ. Deletions cut 0 bases from V and 0 bases from J, with 7 bases between. The CDR3 covers 15 residues. This CDR3 is CASSLGGSSYNEQFF. DNA for the CDR3: TGCGCCAGCAGCTTGGGGGGTAGCTCCTACAATGAGCAGTTCTTC.

The J gene is TRBJ2-7, the V gene TRBV5-1; TRBD2 agrees at 12 bases. The germline V gene encodes CDR1 SGHRS and CDR2 YFSETQ. This CDR3 is built from 16 residues. Losses at the gene ends were 0 bases for V and 4 bases for J; bases not matched to a gene: 5. This CDR3 reads CASSLGATSGSYEQYF. DNA for the CDR3: TGCGCCAGCAGCTTGGGTGCGACTAGCGGGAGTTACGAGCAGTACTTC.